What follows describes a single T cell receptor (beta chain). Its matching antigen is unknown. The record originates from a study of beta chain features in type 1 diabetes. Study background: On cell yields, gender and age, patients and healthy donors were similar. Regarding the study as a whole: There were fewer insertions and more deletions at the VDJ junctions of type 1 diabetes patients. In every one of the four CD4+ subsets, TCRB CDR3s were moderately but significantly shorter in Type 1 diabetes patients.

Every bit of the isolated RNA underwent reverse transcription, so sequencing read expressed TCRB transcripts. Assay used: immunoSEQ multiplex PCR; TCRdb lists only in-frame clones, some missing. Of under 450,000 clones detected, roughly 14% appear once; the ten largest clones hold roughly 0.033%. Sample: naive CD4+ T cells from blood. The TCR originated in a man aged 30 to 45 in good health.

This CDR3 is CASSLGTGSSTDTQYF. Written as DNA, the CDR3 is TGTGCCAGCAGCTTAGGGACCGGAAGCAGCACAGATACGCAGTATTTT. The chain uses TRBV7-6 and TRBJ2-3; D is unresolved. V was shortened by 1 base and J by 0 bases, with 11 bases between the two germline ends. The CDR3 totals 16 residues. The germline V gene encodes CDR1 SGHVS and CDR2 FNYEAQ.